This passage covers 11 T cell receptor beta chains from one sample sequenced in a study of T-cell reconstitution after alpha-beta-depleted transplantation in children. Construction of the TCRbeta library involved unique molecular identifiers. TCRdb itself ran the PCR reads through MiXCR, one entry per CDR3 protein. The sample lists 230,000 or so distinct CDR3 sequences, about 12% occurring once. The input for sequencing was PBMCs from the stem cell graft donor, taken from the stem cell graft. The receptor source for this set is a human donor who donated a stem cell graft to a child with acute lymphoblastic leukemia.

This clonotype came up many times. The CDR3 reads CASTPGRIRTDTQYF. The CDR3 nucleotides are TGCGCCAGCACACCGGGGAGGATCCGTACAGATACGCAGTATTTT. V and J are TRBV5-1 and TRBJ2-3, with D possibly matching TRBD2 (6 bases). The CDR3 covers 15 residues. The germline CDR1 and CDR2 sequences are SGHRS and YFSETQ. V lost 6 bases and J lost 3, with 17 bases in between.

This clonotype has just one count. One base away lies a much larger clone, so this may be a sequencing read error. This chain links TRBV10-2 with TRBJ1-2, with D hard to call. CDR1 and CDR2 from the germline V gene are WSHSY and SAAADI. CDR3 length equals 13 residues. CDR3 coding DNA: TGCGCCAGCAGTGAGGGTATCTTGTATGGCTTCACCTTC. This encodes CASSEGILYGFTF.

V usage is TRBV20-1 and J usage is TRBJ1-6, with D hard to call. The CDR3 extends over 14 amino acids. V was shortened by 5 bases and J by 1 base, with 9 bases between the two germline ends. Germline assignment: CDR1 DFQATT and CDR2 SNEGSKA (reference sequence). The CDR3 is CSAPDGSYNSPLHF. The CDR3 nucleotides read TGCAGTGCTCCAGACGGGTCCTATAATTCACCCCTCCACTTT.

This clonotype was seen repeatedly, ten times or more. The CDR3 spells CASSYSGTGSNSPLHF. The CDR3 DNA reads TGTGCCAGCAGTTATTCCGGGACAGGGTCCAATTCACCCCTCCACTTT. This chain connects TRBV6-5 to TRBJ1-6; 9 nucleotides agree with TRBD1. The CDR3 extends over 16 amino acids. CDR1 and CDR2 (germline): MNHEY, SVGAGI. The trim removed 3 bases at V and 7 bases at J, leaving 7 bases unmatched.

This sequence joins TRBV4-3 and TRBJ2-3, with TRBD2 identical over 11 bases. Germline CDR1 reads LGHNA; CDR2 reads YSLEER. There are 17 residues in the CDR3. After removal of 1 base from V and 0 bases from J, the junction contained 3 bases not matched to a gene. Here the CDR3 reads CASSQVAGGPSTDTQYF. CDR3 nucleotide sequence: TGCGCCAGCAGCCAAGTAGCGGGGGGGCCGAGCACAGATACGCAGTATTTT.

This clonotype was counted at least ten times. This rearrangement joins TRBV7-9 to TRBJ2-1; D remains ambiguous. This CDR3 contains 14 residues. V lost 3 bases, J lost 1 base, and 7 bases lay in between. Per germline, CDR1 SEHNR and CDR2 FQNEAQ (reference sequence). The CDR3 DNA sequence: TGTGCCAGCAGCTTCGCTATGTCCTACAATGAGCAGTTCTTC. Translating gives CASSFAMSYNEQFF.

This clonotype occurred many times. The chain couples TRBV6-5 to TRBJ2-7; TRBD2 might be the D (5 bases). Between the trimmed V and J ends, which lost 7 bases and 9 bases, there was a span of 22 bases. Germline loops: CDR1 MNHEY, CDR2 SVGAGI. The CDR3 consists of 14 residues. The CDR3, as DNA: TGTGCCAGCATCGATTCGGGGTGGTCCGGAGCGCAGTACTTC. Protein sequence: CASIDSGWSGAQYF.

This clonotype was counted a few times. This chain uses TRBV27 with TRBJ2-7; D unclear. V was trimmed by 0 bases and J by 7 bases, leaving 10 bases between them. This CDR3 is 13 amino acids long. CDR1 is MNHEY, CDR2 SMNVEV, per germline (reference sequence). CDR3 in DNA: TGTGCCAGCAGTTTATCGCTCCGAAGGGAGCAGTACTTC. Its protein product is CASSLSLRREQYF.

This clonotype has at least ten counts. J is TRBJ2-3 and V is TRBV5-1; D possibly corresponds to TRBD1 (5 bases). Trimming shortened V by 1 base and J by 2 bases, and 14 bases separated the two germline ends. The CDR3 covers 16 residues. The germline gives CDR1 SGHRS, CDR2 YFSETQ. CDR3 sequence: CASSLTLRGTTDTQYF. In DNA, the CDR3 is TGCGCCAGCAGCTTGACCCTAAGGGGAACCACAGATACGCAGTATTTT.

In its sample, this clonotype was seen many times. This chain links TRBV5-1 with TRBJ2-3, with TRBD2 as a possible D gene (7 bases). Trimming pared 2 bases from V and 4 bases from J, leaving 14 bases between. Germline V CDR1 and CDR2: SGHRS, YFSETQ. The CDR3 loop spans 15 amino acids. CDR3 nucleotides: TGCGCCAGCAGCTTTCGGGGGGCCCTCGCAGATACGCAGTATTTT. Protein product: CASSFRGALADTQYF.

This clonotype was detected ten times or more. The V gene is TRBV14, the J gene TRBJ2-2, with D unresolved. Germline loops: CDR1 SGHDN, CDR2 FVKESK. The CDR3 is 13 amino acids. V was shortened by 0 bases and J by 6 bases, with 5 bases between the two germline ends. The DNA of the CDR3 is TGTGCCAGCAGCCAAGACGAGGCCGGGGAGCTGTTTTTT. Translating it yields CASSQDEAGELFF.